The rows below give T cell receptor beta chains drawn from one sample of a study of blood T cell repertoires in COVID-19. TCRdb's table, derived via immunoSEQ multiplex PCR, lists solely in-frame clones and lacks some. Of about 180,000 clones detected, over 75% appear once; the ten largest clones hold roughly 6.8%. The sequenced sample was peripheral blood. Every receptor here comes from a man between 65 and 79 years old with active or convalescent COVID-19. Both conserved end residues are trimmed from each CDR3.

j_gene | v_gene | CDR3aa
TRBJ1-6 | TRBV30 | ACPPARGSYNSPLH
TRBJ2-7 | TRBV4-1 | ASSQDVGVYEQY
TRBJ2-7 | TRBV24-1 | ATSEGSGYEQY
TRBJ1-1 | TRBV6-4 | ASRPDSVNTEAF
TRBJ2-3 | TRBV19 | ASSMEIGQGGTDTQY
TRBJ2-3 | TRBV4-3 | ASSQLLAGGTDTQY
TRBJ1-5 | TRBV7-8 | ASTTRGGRNQPQH
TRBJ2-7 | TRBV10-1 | ASSAGGSYEQY
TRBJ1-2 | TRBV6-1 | ASSTRTAAYGYT
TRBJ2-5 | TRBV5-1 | ASSLTSAGGGETQY
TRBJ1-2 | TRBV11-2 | ASSLEGQGVYGYT
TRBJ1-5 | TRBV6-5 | ASTPRGGQPQH
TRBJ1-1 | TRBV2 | ASSAGGYIEAF
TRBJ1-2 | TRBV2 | ASSEQGASYGYT
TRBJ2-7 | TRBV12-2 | ASRSTPPLAIYEQY
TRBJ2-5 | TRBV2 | ASSEKTVQETQY
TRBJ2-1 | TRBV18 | ASSPPGTSGYNEQF
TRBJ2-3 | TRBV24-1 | ATSDQTGGTDTQY
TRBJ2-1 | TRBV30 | AWGPGHSSYNEQF
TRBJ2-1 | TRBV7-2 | ASSTRTSGEQF
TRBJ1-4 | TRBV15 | ATSRDQGLEKLF
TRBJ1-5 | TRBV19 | ASSIPSAGLPQPQH
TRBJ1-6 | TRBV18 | ASSRGGQGLSPLH
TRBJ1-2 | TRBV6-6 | ASNRGENNYGYT
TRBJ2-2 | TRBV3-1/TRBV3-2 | ASSQGQKSGELF
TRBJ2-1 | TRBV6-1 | ASSEAGGTGGYNEQF